These 9 T cell receptor beta chains were sequenced from one sample in a study of neurological immune-mediated disorders. TCRdb recomputed calls from the 5' RACE reads with MiXCR, one row per CDR3 protein. The table includes under 60,000 distinct CDR3 sequences, about 25% detected once. Input material: PBMCs. These receptors were collected from a woman in her 70s in good health.

Ten or more counts support this clonotype. The J gene is TRBJ1-5, the V gene TRBV7-2; D may be TRBD1 (5 bases). Germline-derived CDR1 and CDR2 are SGHTA and FQGNSA. The CDR3 sequence is 14 residues long. V lost 1 base and J 6 bases, leaving 10 bases between the germline ends. CDR3 sequence: CASSLVQGGQPQHF. The CDR3 DNA reads as TGTGCCAGCAGCTTAGTTCAGGGCGGTCAGCCCCAGCATTTT.

The CDR3 DNA reads TGTGCCAGCAGTTACCGCCCTTCAGGCGAGCAGTTCTTC. Protein: CASSYRPSGEQFF. The rearrangement joins TRBV6-5 to TRBJ2-1; unclear D gene. This CDR3 is built from 13 residues. Trimming cost V 2 bases and J 10 bases, with 12 bases left between them. Looked up from germline, CDR1 is MNHEY and CDR2 is SVGAGI.

This clonotype showed up many times. This chain connects TRBV20-1 to TRBJ2-1; D may be TRBD2 (6 bases). Trimming shortened V by 0 bases and J by 5 bases, and 11 bases separated the two germline ends. The CDR3 runs to 14 residues. CDR1 and CDR2 from the germline V gene are DFQATT and SNEGSKA (reference sequence). CDR3 sequence reads: CSARDSGLNNEQFF. CDR3 nucleotide sequence: TGCAGTGCTAGAGATAGCGGATTGAACAATGAGCAGTTCTTC.

This chain connects TRBV7-2 to TRBJ2-1; D perhaps matches TRBD2 (5 bases). Germline V gene sequence: CDR1 SGHTA, CDR2 FQGNSA. V lost 7 bases and J lost 3, with 10 bases in between. The CDR3 consists of 13 residues. The CDR3 sequence is CASTAGFYNEQFF. For the CDR3, the DNA is TGTGCCAGCACCGCGGGTTTCTACAATGAGCAGTTCTTC.

This clonotype showed up many times. This rearrangement joins TRBV7-9 to TRBJ1-1; 8 bases agree with TRBD1. Germline values: CDR1 SEHNR, CDR2 FQNEAQ (reference sequence). The length of the CDR3 is 14 residues. With 4 bases clipped from V and 4 bases from J, the junction kept 5 bases outside the gene matches. CDR3 sequence: CASSSYDRGTEAFF. The CDR3 nucleotides read TGTGCCAGCAGCTCGTACGACAGGGGCACTGAAGCTTTCTTT.

The gene calls are TRBV7-8 and TRBJ2-3, with 8 positions matching TRBD2. This CDR3 spans 18 amino acids. Trimming removed 5 bases from V and 1 base from J; junction bases left unmatched: 14. Germline values: CDR1 SGHVS, CDR2 FQNEAQ. As DNA, the CDR3 is TGTGCCAGCAGCCCCGTGGGGTCTAGCGGGCCGGGCACAGATACGCAGTATTTT. Encoded protein: CASSPVGSSGPGTDTQYF. Looking up the rest from reference TRBV7-8 and TRBJ2-3 gives the full variable domain: GAGVSQSPRYKVAKRGQDVALRCDPISGHVSLFWYQQALGQGPEFLTYFQNEAQLDKSGLPSDRFFAERPEGSVSTLKIQRTQQEDSAVYLCASSPVGSSGPGTDTQYFGPGTRLTVL.

This clonotype was recorded many times. The chain uses TRBV25-1 and TRBJ1-1, with D possibly TRBD1 on 6 matching bases. Germline CDR1 and CDR2: MGHDK and SYGVNS. Trimming stripped 8 bases from V and 1 base from J, with 17 bases between. This CDR3 comprises 15 residues. CDR3 sequence reads: CASREGGAWNTEAFF. The DNA for the CDR3 is TGTGCCAGCCGAGAGGGGGGGGCGTGGAACACTGAAGCTTTCTTT.

This clonotype was seen at least ten times. V and J are TRBV20-1 and TRBJ2-3, with TRBD2 identical over 10 bases. The CDR3 contains 15 residues. CDR1 DFQATT and CDR2 SNEGSKA come from the germline V gene (reference sequence). After removal of 5 bases from V and 4 bases from J, the junction contained 9 bases not matched to a gene. CDR3 DNA: TGCAGTGCTCCTCTAGCGGGAGATGTGGCAGATACGCAGTATTTT. Its protein product is CSAPLAGDVADTQYF.

This clonotype was counted many times. The chain combines TRBV7-9 with TRBJ2-5; 7 positions match TRBD1. Trimming cost V 1 base and J 5 bases; bases outside gene matches: 4. Germline V gene data show CDR1 as SEHNR and CDR2 as FQNEAQ (reference sequence). The CDR3 is 14 amino acids. In nucleotides, the CDR3 is TGTGCCAGCAGCTTAGGACAGGGTGTGGAGACCCAGTACTTC. Its protein is CASSLGQGVETQYF.